Included here is one TCR beta chain sequence, with context. Its antigen is as yet unknown. V lost 1 base and J lost 2, with 11 bases in between. Germline V gives CDR1 SGHAT, CDR2 FQNNGV. The CDR3 sequence is 15 residues long. Beta-chain TCR CDR3 regions were amplified from RNA transcripts. First-round RT-PCR relied on HTBI primers, and a second-round multiplex PCR came next. In TCRdb, the multiplex PCR reads were re-called with MiXCR into one record per CDR3 protein. The table includes about 400,000 distinct CDR3 sequences, roughly 21% detected once. These data originate in a study of Graves' ophthalmopathy and Graves' hyperthyroidism. Study-wide background: Samples of peripheral blood were obtained at initial diagnosis, prior to treatment of any kind. Study findings and constraints: In blood appeared most of the expanded thyroid clonotypes whose frequency exceeded 0.001.

This chain joins TRBV11-2 and TRBJ1-2, with D unresolved. The sequence was obtained from a woman aged 18-35 years with stable Graves' hyperthyroidism. Sequencing used peripheral blood. CDR3 in amino acids: CASSLALGYNYGYTF. The CDR3 DNA is TGTGCCAGCAGCTTAGCTTTAGGGTACAACTATGGCTACACCTTC.